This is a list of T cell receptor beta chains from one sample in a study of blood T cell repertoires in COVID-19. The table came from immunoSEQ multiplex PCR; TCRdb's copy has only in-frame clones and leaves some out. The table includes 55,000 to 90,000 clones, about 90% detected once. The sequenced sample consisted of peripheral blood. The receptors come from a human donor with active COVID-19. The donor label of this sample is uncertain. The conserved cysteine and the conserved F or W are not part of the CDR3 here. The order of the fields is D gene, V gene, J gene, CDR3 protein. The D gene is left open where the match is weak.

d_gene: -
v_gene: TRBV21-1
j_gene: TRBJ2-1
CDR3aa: ASSKSGVLPTGTLRNEQF

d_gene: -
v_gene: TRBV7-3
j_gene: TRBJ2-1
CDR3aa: ASSLAGLGGSYNEQF

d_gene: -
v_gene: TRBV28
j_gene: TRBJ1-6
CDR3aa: ASSLPGASSPLH

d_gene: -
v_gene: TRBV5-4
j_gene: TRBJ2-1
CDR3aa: ASSPVATTYNEQF

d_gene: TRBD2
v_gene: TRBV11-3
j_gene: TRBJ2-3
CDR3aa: ASSKSSGGGDTQY

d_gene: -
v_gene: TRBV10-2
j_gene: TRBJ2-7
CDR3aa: ASTVGRSSYEQY

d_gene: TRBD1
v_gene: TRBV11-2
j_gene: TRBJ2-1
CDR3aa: ASSFSTGFSSYNEQF

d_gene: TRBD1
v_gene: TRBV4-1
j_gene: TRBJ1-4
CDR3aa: ASSRGTGAANEKLF

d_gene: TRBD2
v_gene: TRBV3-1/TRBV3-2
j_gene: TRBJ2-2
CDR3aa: ASSRLRRTRNTGELF

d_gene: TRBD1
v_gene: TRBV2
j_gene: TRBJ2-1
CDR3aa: ASSAYRDSNEQF

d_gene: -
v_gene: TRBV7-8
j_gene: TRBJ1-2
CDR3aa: ASSLQGAVGYT

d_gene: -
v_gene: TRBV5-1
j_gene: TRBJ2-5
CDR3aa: ASSYREGETQY

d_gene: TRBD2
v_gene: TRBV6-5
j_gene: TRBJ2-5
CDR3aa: ASSYSGRYQETQY

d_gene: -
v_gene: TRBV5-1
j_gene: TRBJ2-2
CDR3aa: ASSWQGRYTGELF

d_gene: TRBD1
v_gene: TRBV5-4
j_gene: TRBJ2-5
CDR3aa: ASSADRGETQY

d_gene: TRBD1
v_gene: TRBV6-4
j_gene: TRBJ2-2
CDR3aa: ASSPGTGSLRGLF

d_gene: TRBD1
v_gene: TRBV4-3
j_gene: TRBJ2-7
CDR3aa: ASSQESGGYEQY